This T cell receptor (beta chain) was sequenced during a study of OX40 agonist ivuxolimab in advanced cancers. Background on the study: As their treatment, patients were administered ivuxolimab, an agonistic anti-OX40 (CD134) antibody.

Deletions cut 0 bases from V and 3 bases from J, with 5 bases between. Germline assignment: CDR1 LGHNA and CDR2 YNFKEQ. CDR3 length: 14 residues. Using immunoSEQ multiplex PCR, the repertoire was profiled, and TCRdb retains in-frame clones only, with some absent. The sample contains 40,000 to 55,000 clones, about 88% of which appear only once. The sample consisted of CD4+ or CD8+ T cells sorted from blood, taken in a trial of the OX40 agonist ivuxolimab. The V call is TRBV4-2, the J call TRBJ2-2; D call uncertain. The TCR originated in an adult with an advanced solid tumor such as melanoma, head and neck, liver or kidney cancer. CDR3 nucleotides: TGTGCCAGCAGCCAAGATGGAGACACCGGGGAGCTGTTTTTT. This encodes CASSQDGDTGELFF.